Listed below are T cell receptor beta chains from one sample, sequenced in a study of CD8 T cells in ankylosing spondylitis. TCRdb reprocessed the 5' RACE reads via MiXCR and lists one record per CDR3 protein. The sample consists of more than 150,000 distinct CDR3 sequences, 15% to 20% of them appearing once. Material for sequencing was blood, either unsorted or a sorted T cell fraction (not recorded which). These receptors all come from a male donor under 30 with ankylosing spondylitis or in good health (not recorded which). The CDR3 runs from the conserved cysteine through the conserved F or W. The D gene is left open where the match is weak. Expanded clones get a size class; other rows say once, few or many, or leave the size out.

size	V	D	J	DNA	CDR3
.	TRBV20-1	.	TRBJ2-1	TGCAGTGCTAGAGTAGCTAGCAGATGGGTTGGTGAGCAGTTCTTC	CSARVASRWVGEQFF
many	TRBV11-2	TRBD1	TRBJ1-2	TGTGCCAGCAGCTCGCTACAGGGGCGGGACTATGGCTACACCTTC	CASSSLQGRDYGYTF
many	TRBV3-1	TRBD2	TRBJ2-3	TGTGCCAGCAGCCTCCTAGGCAGCGGGAGAAAAGGGGATACGCAGTATTTT	CASSLLGSGRKGDTQYF
many	TRBV20-1	TRBD1	TRBJ1-2	TGCAGTGCTCACGTCTGGGACAGGGCAACCTTC	CSAHVWDRATF
.	TRBV20-1	TRBD1	TRBJ1-2	TGCAGTGCTAGAGACCGTACAGGGGGCTATGGCTACACCTTC	CSARDRTGGYGYTF
many	TRBV5-5	.	TRBJ2-5	TGTGCCAGCAGCTCGTACACAGGCAACCAAGAGACCCAGTACTTC	CASSSYTGNQETQYF
many	TRBV3-1	.	TRBJ2-7	TGTGCCAGCAGCCCCCCGGGCCGAGGGGGACACTACGAGCAGTACTTC	CASSPPGRGGHYEQYF
many	TRBV7-8	TRBD1	TRBJ1-6	TGTGCCAGCAGCGTAGGATTGTGGGACAGACTTAATTCACCCCTCCACTTT	CASSVGLWDRLNSPLHF
many	TRBV27	.	TRBJ2-1	TGTGCCAGCAGTTCCCTTGGTGGCAATGAGCAGTTCTTC	CASSSLGGNEQFF
many	TRBV5-1	TRBD2	TRBJ2-1	TGCGCCAGCAGCCTCGGACAGGGAGGACTAGCGGCCTACAATGAGCAGTTCTTC	CASSLGQGGLAAYNEQFF
many	TRBV12-3/TRBV12-4	.	TRBJ2-3	TGTGCCAGCAGGTTAGGACTCCCGTCTCTTGATACGCAGTATTTT	CASRLGLPSLDTQYF